The T cell receptor (beta chain) described here comes from a study of shared clonotypes between healthy human individuals. Researchers partitioned CD4+ cells into CD45RA+ naive and CD45RA-negative memory subsets. Some clones are missing from TCRdb's copy, which holds only in-frame ones; the method was immunoSEQ multiplex PCR. The data show roughly 500,000 clones, 95% to 97% seen once. Looked up from germline, CDR1 is SGHAT and CDR2 is FQNNGV. V shed 6 bases, J shed 0 bases, and the junction held 5 bases outside the gene matches. The CDR3 covers 16 residues. The sequencing input was naive CD4+ T cells sorted from blood. Subset denoted: CD45RA+ positively selected. V is TRBV11-2 and J is TRBJ2-1; TRBD2 matches at 10 bases. This receptor was obtained from a woman aged 25 to 39 in good health. The CDR3 loop is CASRRLAGSSYNEQFF. CDR3 in DNA: TGTGCCAGCAGGCGACTAGCGGGCAGCTCCTACAATGAGCAGTTCTTC.